This T cell receptor beta chain was sequenced for a study of healthy donors' naive CD4 and CD8 T cells. Study context: Donors came from three age groups: 20-25, 40-50 and 60-70 years. A new alpha primer set targeted every functional IMGT alpha variant. General study points: Positive CDR3 charge linked to CD4+ cells, negative to CD8+ cells.

Naive T cells were sorted: CD4+CD8-CD45RO-CD45RA+ for CD4+, CD8+CD4-CD45RA+CD27bright for CD8+. TCR libraries were built from about 520 ng of total RNA by linear amplification. TCRdb re-analysed the reads in MiXCR, keeping a single row per CDR3 protein. Of around 180,000 distinct CDR3 sequences in the sample, 65% to 75% were seen once. About this clonotype itself: Its antigen is not identified.

The source is a pool of human donors in good health; the sample pools cells from several healthy donors. Sequenced sample: naive CD4+ and CD8+ T cells sorted from blood, pooled from several donors.

The CDR3 sequence is CASSTRTDSYEQYF. In nucleotides, the CDR3 is TGTGCCAGCAGCACCCGGACGGACTCCTACGAGCAGTACTTC. This chain joins TRBV27 and TRBJ2-7; no reliable D call. Germline loops: CDR1 MNHEY, CDR2 SMNVEV (reference sequence). The CDR3 consists of 14 residues. V dropped 6 bases and J dropped 0 bases, with 12 bases sitting between them.